This T cell receptor (beta chain) was observed in a study of cytomegalovirus exposure and HLA in healthy donors. General study points: When analyzed later, a missense DCLRE1C variant was found to be linked to TCR beta V- and J-gene trimming. With further analysis later on, most CMV-associated TCR beta chains appeared HLA-restricted. As a later analysis revealed, the rate of TCR association differed by HLA locus, with DRB1 most and HLA-C fewest.

The PCR was carried out with 60 Vbeta primers and 13 Jbeta primers. TCRdb keeps only in-frame clones here, not all; method: immunoSEQ multiplex PCR. Found here are under 150,000 clones, about 80% of them singletons; the top ten hold approximately 2.3%. In germline, CDR1 is SGHTA, CDR2 FQGTGA. Trimming removed 5 bases at V and 4 bases at J, with 18 bases between. The CDR3 is 15 residues long. Turning to this clone: Its antigen is currently unknown.

The receptor was isolated from a man younger than 45 in good health and CMV-seronegative. The sample consisted of PBMCs. The chain joins TRBV7-3 to TRBJ2-7; D ambiguous. The CDR3 loop is CASSIGREAQYEQYF. CDR3 sequence (DNA): TGTGCCAGCAGCATCGGCCGAGAGGCCCAATACGAGCAGTACTTC.